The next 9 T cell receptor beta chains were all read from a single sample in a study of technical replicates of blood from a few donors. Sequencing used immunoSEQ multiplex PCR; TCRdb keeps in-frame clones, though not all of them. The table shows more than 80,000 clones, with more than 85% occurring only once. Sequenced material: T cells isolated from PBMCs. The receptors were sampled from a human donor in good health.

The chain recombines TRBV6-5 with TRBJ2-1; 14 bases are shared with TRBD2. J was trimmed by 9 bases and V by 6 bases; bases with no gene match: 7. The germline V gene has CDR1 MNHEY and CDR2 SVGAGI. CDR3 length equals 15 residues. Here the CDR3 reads CASRKTSGRASEQFF. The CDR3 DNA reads TGTGCCAGCAGGAAGACTAGCGGGAGGGCCAGTGAGCAGTTCTTC.

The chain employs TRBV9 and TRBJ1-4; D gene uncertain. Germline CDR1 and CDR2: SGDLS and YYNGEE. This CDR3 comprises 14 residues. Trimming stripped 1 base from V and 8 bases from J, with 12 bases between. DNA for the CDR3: TGTGCCAGCAGCGTACCGGGGATTAGCGAAAAACTGTTTTTT. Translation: CASSVPGISEKLFF.

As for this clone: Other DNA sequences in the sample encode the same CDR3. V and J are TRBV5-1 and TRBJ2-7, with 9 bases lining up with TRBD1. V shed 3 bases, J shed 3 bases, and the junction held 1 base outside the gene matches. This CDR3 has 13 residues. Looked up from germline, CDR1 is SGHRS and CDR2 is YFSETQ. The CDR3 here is CASSSGQGYEQYF. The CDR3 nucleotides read TGCGCCAGCAGCTCGGGACAGGGCTACGAGCAGTACTTC.

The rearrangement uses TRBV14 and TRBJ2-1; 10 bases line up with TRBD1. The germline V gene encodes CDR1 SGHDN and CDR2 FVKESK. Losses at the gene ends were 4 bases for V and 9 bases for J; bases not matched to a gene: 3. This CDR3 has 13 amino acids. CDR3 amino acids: CASSPGTGVEQFF. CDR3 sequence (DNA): TGTGCCAGCAGCCCCGGGACAGGGGTTGAGCAGTTCTTC.

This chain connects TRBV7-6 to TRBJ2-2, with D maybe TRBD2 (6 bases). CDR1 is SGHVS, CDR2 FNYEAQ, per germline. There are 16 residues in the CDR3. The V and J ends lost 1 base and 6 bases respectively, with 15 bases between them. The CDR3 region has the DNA TGTGCCAGCAGCTTAGAAGCTTCAGGGAGGTCCGGGGAGCTGTTTTTT. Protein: CASSLEASGRSGELFF.

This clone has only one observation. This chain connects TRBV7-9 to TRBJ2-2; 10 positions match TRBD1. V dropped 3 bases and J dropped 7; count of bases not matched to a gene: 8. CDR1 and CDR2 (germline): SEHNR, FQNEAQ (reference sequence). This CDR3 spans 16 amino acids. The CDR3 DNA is TGTGCCAGCAGCTTGGGGACAGGGGATTTCCACGGGGAGCTGTTTTTT. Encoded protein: CASSLGTGDFHGELFF.

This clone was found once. CDR3 nucleotide sequence: TGTGCCAGCAGTGTAGCCAGATACGAGCAGTACTTC. Its translation: CASSVARYEQYF. The V call is TRBV2, the J call TRBJ2-7; D remains ambiguous. V was clipped by 4 bases and J by 4 bases, with 8 bases between them. CDR1 is SNHLY and CDR2 is FYNNEI in the germline V gene. The CDR3 spans 12 residues.

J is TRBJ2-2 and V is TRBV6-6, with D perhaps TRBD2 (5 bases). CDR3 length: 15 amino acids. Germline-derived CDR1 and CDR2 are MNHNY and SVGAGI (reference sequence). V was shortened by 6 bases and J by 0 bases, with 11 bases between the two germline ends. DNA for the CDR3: TGTGCCAGCAGCTCCCGGACTGCGAACACCGGGGAGCTGTTTTTT. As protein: CASSSRTANTGELFF.

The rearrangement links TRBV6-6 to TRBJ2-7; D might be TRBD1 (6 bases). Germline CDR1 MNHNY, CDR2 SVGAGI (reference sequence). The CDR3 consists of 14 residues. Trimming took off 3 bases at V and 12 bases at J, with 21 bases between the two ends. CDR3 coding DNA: TGTGCCAGCAGTTATACCCTACAGGGACGGGACCGGTACTTC. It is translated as CASSYTLQGRDRYF.